The clone carrying this T cell receptor (beta chain) was detected a few times. Antigen: not known. This record comes from a study of blood T cells in healthy people across ages. Study-wide findings and caveats: TCR beta diversity per million T cells fell roughly linearly with age. Because donor CMV status was unknown, expanded clonotype changes were possibly confounded. Unsorted PBMCs ruled out conclusive naive versus antigen-experienced comparison.

This CDR3 spans 13 amino acids. The V and J ends lost 4 bases and 7 bases, in that order; junction bases with no gene match: 6. Germline CDR1 SGHTA, CDR2 FQGNSA. The donors, all healthy, were Caucasians living in Russia, aged roughly 6 to 90. A second 7 to 11 cycle PCR used barcoded and J-beta primers. One entry per CDR3 protein results from TCRdb running MiXCR on the 5' RACE reads. The sample lists roughly 2 million distinct CDR3 sequences; around half were seen once. Sequenced sample: blood. The chain combines TRBV7-2 with TRBJ1-2, with 7 bases that match TRBD1. The sequence came from a woman between 40 and 50 years old in good health. The CDR3 nucleotides are TGTGCCAGCAGCTGGCGACAGGGTCGTGGCTACACCTTC. Encoded protein: CASSWRQGRGYTF.